Below, 28 T cell receptor beta chains from the same sample are listed, as sequenced in a study of identical twins. TCRdb analysed the 5' RACE reads with MiXCR anew, one entry per CDR3 protein. The table includes roughly 710,000 distinct CDR3 sequences, roughly 6% detected once. The specimen was naive T cells sorted from blood. Every receptor here comes from a young man in good health.

This sequence joins TRBV29-1 and TRBJ2-7; D gene uncertain. The ends were cut back, 6 bases at V and 3 bases at J, with 18 bases in the middle. CDR1 is SQVTM and CDR2 is ANQGSEA in the germline V gene. The CDR3 totals 14 residues. The chain's CDR3 is CSVTSAGPYYEQYF. Written as DNA, the CDR3 is TGCAGCGTGACCTCTGCCGGGCCTTACTACGAGCAGTACTTC.

This clonotype was seen at least ten times. The rearrangement uses TRBV5-1 and TRBJ2-6, with D uncertain. This CDR3 has 15 amino acids. The germline V gene has CDR1 SGHRS and CDR2 YFSETQ. The V gene lost 2 bases and the J gene lost 0 bases, with 6 bases spanning the gap. CDR3 DNA: TGCGCCAGCAGCTTTTCCTCCTCTGGGGCCAACGTCCTGACTTTC. Its translation is CASSFSSSGANVLTF.

This clonotype has a count of ten or more. The V and J genes are TRBV20-1 and TRBJ2-1, with TRBD1 as a possible D gene (6 bases). CDR1 and CDR2 from the germline V gene are DFQATT and SNEGSKA (reference sequence). The CDR3 length is 15 residues. V lost 1 base and J lost 2, with 12 bases in between. In nucleotides, the CDR3 is TGCAGTGCTAGAGGTGGCAGGGGACCCTACAATGAGCAGTTCTTC. Translation: CSARGGRGPYNEQFF.

The chain carries TRBV19 and TRBJ1-1, with no clear D. From germline, CDR1 is LNHDA and CDR2 SQIVND (reference sequence). The CDR3 is 10 residues long. Trimming left V 10 bases short and J 3 bases short, with 6 bases between. DNA for the CDR3: TGTGCCATTGGAGACACTGAAGCTTTCTTT. This sequence encodes CAIGDTEAFF.

This clonotype was seen more than once but under ten times. The chain links TRBV6-5 to TRBJ2-1; D unresolved. Trimming cost V 3 bases and J 6 bases, with 12 bases left between them. CDR1 is MNHEY, CDR2 SVGAGI, per germline. The length of the CDR3 is 14 residues. CDR3 bases: TGTGCCAGCAGTTATGGGGTTTCCCCCAATGAGCAGTTCTTC. This sequence encodes CASSYGVSPNEQFF.

This clonotype was found many times. The rearrangement links TRBV5-1 to TRBJ2-1; the D gene is possibly TRBD2 (5 bases). In germline, CDR1 is SGHRS, CDR2 YFSETQ. V lost 3 bases and J lost 8, with 12 bases in between. CDR3 length: 13 amino acids. The CDR3 sequence is CASSWGVGYEQFF. The CDR3 coding sequence is TGCGCCAGCAGCTGGGGAGTGGGCTATGAGCAGTTCTTC.

This clonotype was recorded at least ten times. V usage is TRBV12-3 or TRBV12-4 and J usage is TRBJ2-2; D unresolved. The CDR3 totals 16 residues. Trimming took 5 bases from V and 4 from J, leaving 17 bases between them. In DNA, the CDR3 is TGTGCCAGCAGTCCAGGCCCTAGTATTCGCACCGGGGAGCTGTTTTTT. Encoded protein: CASSPGPSIRTGELFF.

This clonotype was counted at least ten times. One junction end does not reproduce the germline sequence, and a read error may be involved. V gene TRBV12-3 or TRBV12-4 combines with J gene TRBJ1-3; D gene unclear. The length of the CDR3 is 11 residues. For the CDR3, the DNA is TGTGCCAGCAGTTTAGGGTCCCTTTGGGATTTT. Translating it yields CASSLGSLWDF.

This clonotype was detected many times. V is TRBV20-1 and J is TRBJ2-7; 11 bases align to TRBD1. The germline V gene has CDR1 DFQATT and CDR2 SNEGSKA (reference sequence). V lost 0 bases to trimming and J lost 3 bases; unmatched junction nucleotides: 4. This CDR3 region has 15 residues. The CDR3 here is CSARDRTGGIYEQYF. CDR3 DNA: TGCAGTGCTAGAGATCGGACAGGGGGCATCTACGAGCAGTACTTC.

This clonotype was observed many times. The chain recombines TRBV24-1 with TRBJ2-1; D not resolved. CDR3 length: 11 residues. CDR1 KGHDR and CDR2 SFDVKD come from the germline V gene. Trimming left V 3 bases short and J 5 bases short, with 1 base between. CDR3 bases: TGTGCCACCAGTGATAACAATGAGCAGTTCTTC. Translating gives CATSDNNEQFF.

This clonotype was picked up many times. The rearrangement links TRBV7-9 to TRBJ1-5, with D perhaps matching TRBD1 (5 bases). Germline CDR1 SEHNR, CDR2 FQNEAQ (reference sequence). V was trimmed by 4 bases and J by 5 bases, leaving 12 bases between them. The CDR3 spans 14 residues. The chain's CDR3 is CASSYGAGDQPQHF. CDR3 sequence (DNA): TGTGCCAGCAGCTACGGGGCCGGCGATCAGCCCCAGCATTTT.

Many counts were recorded for this clonotype. The rearrangement uses TRBV12-3 or TRBV12-4 and TRBJ2-3; no clear D gene. V gave up 8 bases and J gave up 6 bases, with 9 bases separating them. The CDR3 totals 11 residues. The CDR3 DNA is TGTGCCAGCCAGGAAGGGGATACGCAGTATTTT. It specifies CASQEGDTQYF.

This clonotype was seen ten or more times. V is TRBV12-3 or TRBV12-4 and J is TRBJ2-4; D call uncertain. CDR3 length: 14 amino acids. The V gene lost 5 bases and the J gene lost 0 bases, with 8 bases spanning the gap. CDR3 in amino acids: CASSNHLAKNIQYF. DNA for the CDR3: TGTGCCAGCAGTAACCACCTAGCCAAAAACATTCAGTACTTC.

This clonotype was seen a handful of times. The chain combines TRBV15 with TRBJ1-2; tentatively, D is TRBD1 (5 bases). The CDR3 extends over 14 amino acids. The germline V gene encodes CDR1 LNHNV and CDR2 YYDKDF (reference sequence). The V gene lost 5 bases and the J gene lost 5 bases, with 15 bases spanning the gap. CDR3 DNA: TGTGCCACCAGCCCTCGGGACCGAGTTTATGGCTACACCTTC. It yields the protein CATSPRDRVYGYTF.

The table lists this clonotype with a few counts. The CDR3 region has the DNA TGTGCCACCAGTGATTCCCTCGGACGTGTCGCCGGGGAGCTGTTTTTT. It codes for CATSDSLGRVAGELFF. V gene TRBV24-1 combines with J gene TRBJ2-2; no definite D call. V was trimmed by 2 bases and J by 6 bases, leaving 15 bases between them. Germline CDR1 and CDR2: KGHDR and SFDVKD. The CDR3 has 16 amino acids.

This clonotype was recorded a few times. The V gene is TRBV4-2, the J gene TRBJ2-1; D may be TRBD2 (7 bases). Per the germline V gene, CDR1 is LGHNA and CDR2 is YNFKEQ. The CDR3 consists of 18 residues. Between the trimmed V and J ends, which lost 0 bases and 5 bases, there was a span of 20 bases. The CDR3: CASSQDPRGASFNNEQFF. The DNA of the CDR3 is TGTGCCAGCAGCCAAGATCCTCGGGGGGCGAGTTTCAACAATGAGCAGTTCTTC.

In its sample, this clonotype was seen many times. The chain joins TRBV30 to TRBJ2-1; D unresolved. The CDR3 length is 12 residues. Germline CDR1 GTSNPN, CDR2 SVGIG (reference sequence). The germline V and J ends were trimmed by 5 bases and 3 bases, with 8 bases remaining between them. The CDR3 loop is CAWDLVYNEQFF. CDR3 nucleotides: TGTGCCTGGGATTTGGTCTACAATGAGCAGTTCTTC.

The V gene is TRBV5-5, the J gene TRBJ2-6; no clear D. CDR1 is SGHKS, CDR2 YYEKEE, per germline (reference sequence). The V end lost 1 base, the J end lost 0 bases, and 14 bases lay between the germline ends. The CDR3 covers 18 residues. The CDR3 region has the DNA TGTGCCAGCAGCTTGTCCCCAGGCGCAGACTCTGGGGCCAACGTCCTGACTTTC. Encoded protein: CASSLSPGADSGANVLTF.

This clonotype has at least ten counts. This chain uses TRBV12-3 or TRBV12-4 with TRBJ2-5, with D hard to call. This CDR3 comprises 14 residues. V was clipped by 6 bases and J by 6 bases, with 17 bases between them. The CDR3: CASSAPETPKTQYF. For the CDR3, the DNA is TGTGCCAGCAGCGCCCCCGAGACCCCCAAGACCCAGTACTTC.

This clonotype was observed many times. V gene TRBV6-5 combines with J gene TRBJ2-1, with D possibly being TRBD1 (6 bases). The CDR3 is 12 residues long. V lost 8 bases, J lost 2 bases, and 7 bases lay in between. The V gene's germline CDR1 is MNHEY and CDR2 SVGAGI. In DNA form, the CDR3 reads TGTGCCAGCGCAGGGGCCTACAATGAGCAGTTCTTC. As protein: CASAGAYNEQFF.

A few counts support this clonotype. The gene calls are TRBV6-1 and TRBJ2-7, with D possibly called TRBD1 or TRBD2 (5 bases each). Germline CDR1 reads MNHNS; CDR2 reads SASEGT. The CDR3 runs 15 residues. Trimming removed 5 bases from V and 3 bases from J, with 17 bases in between. The CDR3 is CASSPIPGPSYEQYF. The CDR3 DNA follows: TGTGCCAGCAGTCCGATCCCGGGACCTAGCTACGAGCAGTACTTC.

This clonotype was counted ten times or more. The genes are TRBV6-6 and TRBJ2-1; D remains ambiguous. With 0 bases removed from V and 8 bases from J, the gap between germline ends came to 8 bases. CDR1 MNHNY and CDR2 SVGAGI come from the germline V gene (reference sequence). The CDR3 has 13 residues. CDR3 sequence: CASSYSIRDEQFF. The CDR3 nucleotides read TGTGCCAGCAGTTACTCGATTCGGGATGAGCAGTTCTTC.

This clonotype was detected only a few times. This sequence joins TRBV3-1 and TRBJ2-3; weak D call: TRBD2 (6 bases). The CDR3 consists of 17 residues. V was shortened by 0 bases and J by 4 bases, with 17 bases between the two germline ends. CDR1 LGHDT and CDR2 YNNKEL come from the germline V gene (reference sequence). The CDR3 DNA follows: TGTGCCAGCAGCCAAGATTCGGCGGGATGGCCGCCAGATACGCAGTATTTT. Translation: CASSQDSAGWPPDTQYF.

This clonotype was counted a few times. The genes are TRBV7-9 and TRBJ2-7, with 7 bases identical to TRBD1. The V segment lost 1 base and the J segment 5 bases; nucleotides outside the gene matches: 8. This CDR3 spans 15 amino acids. Germline lookup yields CDR1 SEHNR and CDR2 FQNEAQ (reference sequence). For the CDR3, the DNA is TGTGCCAGCAGCTTAGGACAGGGATACTTCCACGAGCAGTACTTC. This codes for CASSLGQGYFHEQYF. Full variable domain (rest looked up from reference TRBV7-9 and TRBJ2-7): DTGVSQNPRHKITKRGQNVTFRCDPISEHNRLYWYRQTLGQGPEFLTYFQNEAQLEKSRLLSDRFSAERPKGSFSTLEIQRTEQGDSAMYLCASSLGQGYFHEQYFGPGTRLTVT.

This clonotype came up a few times. The J gene is TRBJ2-7, the V gene TRBV2; the D is unclear. V dropped 0 bases and J dropped 3 bases, with 9 bases sitting between them. The length of the CDR3 is 14 residues. The germline gives CDR1 SNHLY, CDR2 FYNNEI. The CDR3 loop is CASSEASPLYEQYV. The CDR3 DNA sequence: TGTGCCAGCAGTGAAGCAAGTCCACTCTACGAGCAGTACGTC.

V is TRBV5-5 and J is TRBJ1-6; D gene ambiguous. The length of the CDR3 is 15 residues. V lost 0 bases, J lost 5 bases, and 9 bases lay in between. CDR1 SGHKS and CDR2 YYEKEE come from the germline V gene (reference sequence). DNA for the CDR3: TGTGCCAGCAGCTTGGCGGTGACGGATAATTCACCCCTCCACTTT. Its translation is CASSLAVTDNSPLHF.

This clonotype was detected ten times or more. The chain joins TRBV30 to TRBJ1-4, with 9 bases lining up with TRBD1. Germline lookup yields CDR1 GTSNPN and CDR2 SVGIG (reference sequence). The CDR3 spans 15 residues. J lost 8 bases, V lost 3 bases, and 10 bases had no gene match. The CDR3 reads CAWRAKQGAHEKLFF. The CDR3 region has the DNA TGTGCCTGGAGGGCGAAACAGGGGGCGCACGAAAAACTGTTTTTT.

The rearrangement links TRBV18 to TRBJ2-2, with TRBD1 matching over 8 bases. The CDR3 has 15 amino acids. V trimming: 2 bases; J trimming: 6 bases; junction bases outside the gene matches: 5. CDR1 and CDR2 (germline): KGHSH, LQKENI. CDR3 protein: CASSPGQGMAGELFF. CDR3 nucleotides: TGTGCCAGCTCACCAGGACAGGGCATGGCCGGGGAGCTGTTTTTT.